The TCR beta chain under discussion was sequenced for a study of shared clonotypes between healthy human individuals. Study as a whole: CD4 naive and CD4 memory each took three plates per donor, while CD8 naive took two and CD8 memory one.

TCRdb's copy holds only in-frame clones and misses some; the assay was immunoSEQ multiplex PCR. The table has approximately 1,000,000 clones, approximately 80% seen once. This CDR3 region has 15 residues. Germline V gene sequence: CDR1 SGHRS, CDR2 YFSETQ. V was cut by 0 bases and J by 2 bases, with 10 bases left in between. The receptor was derived from a man aged 18-30 years in good health. Some clones in this sample may be carry-over from other donors' samples. The V gene is TRBV5-1, the J gene TRBJ2-3; D not resolved. The sequenced material came from memory CD4+ T cells from PBMCs. The subset is: CD45RA-negative fraction. As DNA, the CDR3 is TGCGCCAGCAGCTTGGCGCTGGGGTTCACAGATACGCAGTATTTT. This translates into CASSLALGFTDTQYF.